One and the same sample provided the 20 T cell receptor beta chains below, sequenced in a study of CD8+ T cells in alopecia areata. cDNA reverse transcribed from extracted RNA served as the sequencing template. The table came from immunoSEQ multiplex PCR; TCRdb's copy has only in-frame clones and leaves some out. The sample contains 140,000 to 150,000 clones, 54% of which appear only once. Regarding treatment: oral pan-JAK inhibitor, 5-10 mg twice daily. Sequenced material: CD8+ T cells sorted from blood, taken at week 4, from a patient treated with tofacitinib. These receptors were taken from a human donor with alopecia areata.

The V and J genes are TRBV6-4 and TRBJ2-1; TRBD2 agrees at 10 bases. Trimming removed 4 bases from V and 5 bases from J; junction bases left unmatched: 5. The CDR3 is 15 amino acids. Germline assignment: CDR1 MRHNA and CDR2 SNTAGT. The chain's CDR3 is CASSAGSGGNNEQFF. The CDR3, as DNA: TGTGCCAGCAGTGCTGGTAGCGGGGGGAACAATGAGCAGTTCTTC.

The sample holds a few counts of this clone. This chain connects TRBV7-8 to TRBJ1-4; D perhaps matches TRBD1 (5 bases). Trimming took off 3 bases at V and 5 bases at J, with 10 bases between the two ends. The CDR3 runs 14 residues. The germline V gene has CDR1 SGHVS and CDR2 FQNEAQ. As DNA, the CDR3 is TGTGCCAGCAGCTTTCTGGGGGAAAATGAAAAACTGTTTTTT. Translation: CASSFLGENEKLFF.

V and J are TRBV10-2 and TRBJ2-7; D remains ambiguous. Germline V gives CDR1 WSHSY, CDR2 SAAADI. This CDR3 comprises 12 residues. With 5 bases removed from V and 2 bases from J, the gap between germline ends came to 7 bases. CDR3 protein: CASSSDPYEQYF. The DNA of the CDR3 is TGCGCCAGCAGTTCTGACCCCTACGAGCAGTACTTC.

This sequence joins TRBV9 and TRBJ2-5; the D call may be TRBD1 or TRBD2 (5 bases each). V lost 3 bases and J lost 5, with 14 bases in between. Germline V CDR1 and CDR2: SGDLS, YYNGEE. This CDR3 has 14 amino acids. CDR3 in DNA: TGTGCCAGCAGCGGATCCAGGGCTAGCGAGACCCAGTACTTC. This encodes CASSGSRASETQYF.

In the case of this clone: Other DNA sequences from this sample encode an identical CDR3 as well. The chain joins TRBV27 to TRBJ2-7; D remains ambiguous. The germline V gene encodes CDR1 MNHEY and CDR2 SMNVEV (reference sequence). Trimming left V 6 bases short and J 2 bases short, with 11 bases between. The CDR3 runs to 13 residues. The chain's CDR3 is CASSLGRAYEQYF. CDR3 nucleotide sequence: TGTGCCAGCAGCCTCGGACGGGCCTACGAGCAGTACTTC.

The chain has TRBV5-1 and TRBJ2-1; TRBD2 agrees at 12 bases. Trimming at V came to 0 bases and at J to 7 bases, leaving 8 bases not matched to a gene. This CDR3 contains 17 residues. From germline, CDR1 is SGHRS and CDR2 YFSETQ. CDR3 sequence reads: CASSLASGGALYNEQFF. CDR3 coding DNA: TGCGCCAGCAGCTTGGCTAGCGGGGGGGCCTTGTATAATGAGCAGTTCTTC.

In its sample, this clone was seen a few times. This chain links TRBV29-1 with TRBJ2-5; D unresolved. The germline gives CDR1 SQVTM, CDR2 ANQGSEA. V was clipped by 3 bases and J by 2 bases, with 4 bases between them. The CDR3 runs 11 residues. The CDR3 sequence is CSVDRQETQYF. The CDR3, as DNA: TGCAGCGTTGACAGACAAGAGACCCAGTACTTC. Full variable domain (outside the CDR3, taken from reference TRBV29-1 and TRBJ2-5): SAVISQKPSRDICQRGTSLTIQCQVDSQVTMMFWYRQQPGQSLTLIATANQGSEATYESGFVIDKFPISRPNLTFSTLTVSNMSPEDSSIYLCSVDRQETQYFGPGTRLLVL.

V gene TRBV11-2 combines with J gene TRBJ2-7; D unclear. This CDR3 has 14 amino acids. In germline, CDR1 is SGHAT, CDR2 FQNNGV. The V gene lost 1 base and the J gene lost 6 bases, with 13 bases spanning the gap. CDR3 region: CASSLGAGTAEQYF. The CDR3 region has the DNA TGTGCCAGCAGCTTAGGCGCAGGCACCGCCGAGCAGTACTTC.

This clone was detected a few times. This chain joins TRBV4-3 and TRBJ2-1, with 11 positions matching TRBD2. With 0 bases clipped from V and 4 bases from J, the junction kept 2 bases outside the gene matches. Germline CDR1 is LGHNA and CDR2 is YSLEER. This CDR3 region has 16 residues. Here the CDR3 DNA reads TGCGCCAGCAGCCAAGATAGCGGGGGGGTATACAATGAGCAGTTCTTC. This translates into CASSQDSGGVYNEQFF.

This clone was detected only a few times. CDR3 protein: CAWWGQQQETQYF. DNA of the CDR3: TGTGCCTGGTGGGGACAGCAACAAGAGACCCAGTACTTC. The chain joins TRBV30 to TRBJ2-5; TRBD1 matches at 7 bases. The CDR3 is 13 amino acids. V lost 5 bases to trimming and J lost 2 bases; unmatched junction nucleotides: 5. CDR1 is GTSNPN and CDR2 is SVGIG in the germline V gene (reference sequence).

This clone was seen a few times. V usage is TRBV30 and J usage is TRBJ2-7, with D unclear. Trimming stripped 0 bases from V and 2 bases from J, with 17 bases between. Germline loops: CDR1 GTSNPN, CDR2 SVGIG (reference sequence). This CDR3 is 16 amino acids long. The CDR3 sequence: CAWSVDAEDFTYEQYF. As DNA, the CDR3 is TGTGCCTGGAGTGTAGATGCTGAGGATTTTACCTACGAGCAGTACTTC.

The chain recombines TRBV29-1 with TRBJ1-2; 9 bases map to TRBD1. The length of the CDR3 is 13 residues. Germline loops: CDR1 SQVTM, CDR2 ANQGSEA. V dropped 4 bases and J dropped 4; count of bases not matched to a gene: 4. DNA of the CDR3: TGCAGCGTTGCCGGGACAGGGACCTATGGCTACACCTTC. Protein sequence: CSVAGTGTYGYTF.

Concerning this clone: A far larger clone lies a single base away; this is likely a read error. The J gene is TRBJ2-5, the V gene TRBV5-6, with 9 bases fitting TRBD1. The CDR3 covers 16 residues. Looked up from germline, CDR1 is SGHDT and CDR2 is YYEEEE. V trimming: 7 bases; J trimming: 3 bases; junction bases outside the gene matches: 13. The CDR3 is CASCRTGTGREETQYF. CDR3 DNA: TGTGCCAGCTGCAGGACCGGGACAGGGCGCGAAGAGACCCAGTACTTC.

The chain uses TRBV15 and TRBJ2-2; 11 bases line up with TRBD1. Germline trimming cut 5 bases from V and 6 bases from J; bases unmatched to any gene: 5. This CDR3 comprises 15 residues. CDR1 is LNHNV and CDR2 is YYDKDF in the germline V gene (reference sequence). As DNA, the CDR3 is TGTGCCACCAGCGGGGAGGACAGGGGGCCCGGGGAGCTGTTTTTT. This gives the protein CATSGEDRGPGELFF.

The chain is built from TRBV6-5 and TRBJ2-7; 7 bases agree with TRBD1. The CDR3 contains 14 residues. The V gene end was trimmed by 5 bases and the J gene end by 0 bases; junction bases not matched to a gene: 4. The germline CDR1 and CDR2 sequences are MNHEY and SVGAGI. The CDR3 coding sequence is TGTGCCAGCAGTGGGGGACAGTCCTCCTACGAGCAGTACTTC. Its protein is CASSGGQSSYEQYF.

This clone was counted only a few times. The chain recombines TRBV27 with TRBJ1-5; 7 bases are shared with TRBD1. Germline loops: CDR1 MNHEY, CDR2 SMNVEV (reference sequence). This CDR3 is 14 amino acids long. V shed 8 bases and J 7 bases; nucleotides not matched to a gene: 11. The CDR3 region has the DNA TGTGCCAGCGGCTCACAGGGGCTATGGCAGCCCCAGCATTTT. Translated, it gives CASGSQGLWQPQHF.

This clone occurred a few times. The chain is built from TRBV13 and TRBJ2-7, with 10 positions matching TRBD1. The junction had 3 bases not matched to a gene; V was cut back by 5 bases and J by 2 bases. This CDR3 comprises 14 residues. CDR1 PRHDT and CDR2 FYEKMQ come from the germline V gene (reference sequence). CDR3 nucleotide sequence: TGTGCCAGCAGCCTCGGACAGGGGGCCTACGAGCAGTACTTC. Protein product: CASSLGQGAYEQYF. Full variable domain (outside the CDR3, taken from reference TRBV13 and TRBJ2-7): AAGVIQSPRHLIKEKRETATLKCYPIPRHDTVYWYQQGPGQDPQFLISFYEKMQSDKGSIPDRFSAQQFSDYHSELNMSSLELGDSALYFCASSLGQGAYEQYFGPGTRLTVT.

The gene calls are TRBV7-6 and TRBJ2-1, with no clear D. The ends were cut back, 1 base at V and 0 bases at J, with 13 bases in the middle. Per germline, CDR1 SGHVS and CDR2 FNYEAQ. The CDR3 loop spans 17 amino acids. The CDR3 region is CASSLEARSSSYNEQFF. The CDR3 DNA sequence: TGTGCCAGCAGCTTAGAGGCACGGTCGAGCTCCTACAATGAGCAGTTCTTC.

The V call is TRBV29-1, the J call TRBJ2-7; D may match TRBD1 or TRBD2 (7 bases each). Looked up from germline, CDR1 is SQVTM and CDR2 is ANQGSEA. V lost 6 bases, J lost 2 bases, and 14 bases lay in between. The CDR3 sequence is 13 residues long. DNA of the CDR3: TGCAGCGTGGCAGGGGGGGCTACCTACGAGCAGTACTTC. Its protein product is CSVAGGATYEQYF.

The rearrangement uses TRBV25-1 and TRBJ2-7; tentatively, D is TRBD1 or TRBD2 (5 bases each). In germline, CDR1 is MGHDK, CDR2 SYGVNS. The CDR3 length is 13 residues. V lost 3 bases and J lost 2, with 8 bases in between. CDR3 nucleotide sequence: TGTGCCAGCAGTGAGGTGGGGGCCTACGAGCAGTACTTC. Protein: CASSEVGAYEQYF.